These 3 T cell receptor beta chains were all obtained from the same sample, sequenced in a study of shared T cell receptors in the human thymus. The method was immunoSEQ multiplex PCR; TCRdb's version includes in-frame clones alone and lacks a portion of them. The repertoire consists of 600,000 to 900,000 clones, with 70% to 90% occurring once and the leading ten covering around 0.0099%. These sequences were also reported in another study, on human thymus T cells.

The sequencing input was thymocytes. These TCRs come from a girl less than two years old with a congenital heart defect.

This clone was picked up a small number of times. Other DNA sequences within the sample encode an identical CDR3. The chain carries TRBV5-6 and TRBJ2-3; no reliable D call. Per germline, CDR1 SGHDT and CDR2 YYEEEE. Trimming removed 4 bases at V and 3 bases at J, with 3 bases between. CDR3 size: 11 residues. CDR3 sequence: CASSRTDTQYF. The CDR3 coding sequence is TGTGCCAGCAGCCGTACAGATACGCAGTATTTT.

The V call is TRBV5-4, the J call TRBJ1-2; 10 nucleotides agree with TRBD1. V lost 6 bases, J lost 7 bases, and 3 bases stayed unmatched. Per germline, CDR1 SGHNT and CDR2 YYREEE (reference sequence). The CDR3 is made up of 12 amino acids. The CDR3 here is CASTGTGAGYTF. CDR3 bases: TGTGCCAGCACCGGGACAGGGGCTGGCTACACCTTC.

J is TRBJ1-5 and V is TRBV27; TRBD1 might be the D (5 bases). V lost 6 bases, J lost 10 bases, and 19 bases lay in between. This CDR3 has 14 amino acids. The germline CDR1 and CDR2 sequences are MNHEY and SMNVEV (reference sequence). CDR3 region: CASRRKDSFTPQHF. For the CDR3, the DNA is TGTGCCAGCAGAAGAAAAGACAGTTTTACACCCCAGCATTTT.